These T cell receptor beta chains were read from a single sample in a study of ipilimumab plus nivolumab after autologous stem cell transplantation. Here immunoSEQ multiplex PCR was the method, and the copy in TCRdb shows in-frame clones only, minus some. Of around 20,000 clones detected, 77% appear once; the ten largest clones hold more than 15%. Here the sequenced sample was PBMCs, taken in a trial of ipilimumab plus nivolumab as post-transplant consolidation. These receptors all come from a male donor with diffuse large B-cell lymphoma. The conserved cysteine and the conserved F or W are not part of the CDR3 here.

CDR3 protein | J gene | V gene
SARIDGEQF | TRBJ2-1 | TRBV20-1
ASSRTGQGNTIY | TRBJ1-3 | TRBV2
ASSLTFSADTQY | TRBJ2-3 | TRBV7-6
ASTLGQGFNEQF | TRBJ2-1 | TRBV6-6
ASSEDNYGYT | TRBJ1-2 | TRBV10-2
ATSRVLNTEAF | TRBJ1-1 | TRBV15
ASSWQGASHYEQY | TRBJ2-7 | TRBV2
ASSYEHYEQY | TRBJ2-7 | TRBV5-8
ASSSTDPTYGYT | TRBJ1-2 | TRBV6-6
ASSIDYRASYEQY | TRBJ2-7 | TRBV19
ASSPVRVTGSYNEQF | TRBJ2-1 | TRBV27
ASSLGGGVTEAF | TRBJ1-1 | TRBV7-2
ASGRQGAYNEQF | TRBJ2-1 | TRBV4-3
ASSQDFANTEAF | TRBJ1-1 | TRBV4-3
ASSINPAGFTEAF | TRBJ1-1 | TRBV19
ASSLRTTVNEQF | TRBJ2-1 | TRBV5-8
ASSLYTGGNTEAF | TRBJ1-1 | TRBV5-4
ASSNAGAFYGYT | TRBJ1-2 | TRBV28
ASSYSRGTSGPQH | TRBJ1-5 | TRBV6-6
ASSPGGVNTEAF | TRBJ1-1 | TRBV9
ASSLVNEQY | TRBJ2-7 | TRBV28
ASSSLTGGSSGANVLT | TRBJ2-6 | TRBV5-4
ASSYLGGTANTEAF | TRBJ1-1 | TRBV27
ASSQLQGAEFTLH | TRBJ1-6 | TRBV4-3
ASSTMAAWDTDTQY | TRBJ2-3 | TRBV7-9
ASSYGRVRIGTEAF | TRBJ1-1 | TRBV6-5
AWSPSGVETQY | TRBJ2-5 | TRBV30
ASSLAILAGGSYNEQF | TRBJ2-1 | TRBV11-2
ASSSPGTGIGYEQY | TRBJ2-7 | TRBV28
ASSPLYSRGAGANVLT | TRBJ2-6 | TRBV4-1
ASKARTENTEAF | TRBJ1-1 | TRBV19
ASSVFSENTGELF | TRBJ2-2 | TRBV9
ASSLQGIHNSPLH | TRBJ1-6 | TRBV2
ASRADTSSYNSPLH | TRBJ1-6 | TRBV2
ASSERSGGDGYT | TRBJ1-2 | TRBV2
ASKYRGTGELF | TRBJ2-2 | TRBV7-6
ASSHPPTRTGAYEQY | TRBJ2-7 | TRBV7-9